A selection of T cell receptor beta chains follows, all from one sample in a study of a mutant IDH1 vaccine in newly diagnosed glioma. These receptors' antigens are unknown. Some clones are missing from TCRdb's copy, which holds only in-frame ones; the method was immunoSEQ multiplex PCR. The data show fewer than 70,000 clones, with just under 90% seen just once and roughly 4.8% held by the top ten. Source: PBMCs, taken from a glioma patient whose treatment included an IDH1 peptide vaccine. These receptors were obtained from a woman aged 40-49 years with glioma. Both conserved end residues are part of each CDR3. Each record gives: J gene, clone size, V gene, CDR3 protein. Rows may omit the clone size; those that give it use once, few, many or a size class.

TRBJ1-1	.	TRBV29-1	CSVTSFDTEAFF
TRBJ2-7	.	TRBV4-3	CASSRGQGYEQYF
TRBJ2-6	.	TRBV15	CATSPPGADPRSGANVLTF
TRBJ1-3	once	TRBV2	CASSDSGLYSGNTIYF
TRBJ1-5	.	TRBV2	CASSVGREHQPQHF
TRBJ2-3	.	TRBV5-1	CASSLAGTGYGNTQYF
TRBJ2-7	.	TRBV7-9	CASSLTQYEQYF
TRBJ1-5	once	TRBV4-2	CASSQGSPRSQPQHF
TRBJ1-4	.	TRBV7-3	CASSSLRRGEKLFF
TRBJ1-1	.	TRBV18	CASSPQSMNTEAFF
TRBJ1-3	.	TRBV19	CASSQGATSTIYF
TRBJ2-7	.	TRBV6-1	CASSEPGTAAYEQYF
TRBJ2-7	.	TRBV2	CASTLQGALREAYEQYF
TRBJ2-5	.	TRBV5-1	CASSLARGLAGQGAQYF
TRBJ2-5	.	TRBV15	CATSRGLAGGGPQETQYF
TRBJ2-3	.	TRBV18	CASSPGAGDTQYF
TRBJ1-2	.	TRBV27	CASSRNTANYGYTF
TRBJ2-2	.	TRBV7-3	CASSLVATGELFF
TRBJ1-1	.	TRBV5-1	CASSPGTDITAFF
TRBJ2-7	.	TRBV15	CATSRVGRAYEQYF
TRBJ2-2	.	TRBV6-4	CASITETGRGTGELFF
TRBJ1-2	.	TRBV5-6	CASSSRDRGLYGYTF
TRBJ2-7	.	TRBV5-1	CASSFGSVTGSYEQYF
TRBJ2-5	once	TRBV7-9	CASSLDAGETQYF
TRBJ1-5	.	TRBV7-9	CASSSDNQPQHF
TRBJ1-3	.	TRBV19	CASSTTMDSGNTIYF
TRBJ2-5	.	TRBV9	CASSGAWVAGPQETQYF
TRBJ1-2	once	TRBV6-5	CASLSTGAGYTF
TRBJ2-3	once	TRBV7-8	CASWSGSSTDTQYF
TRBJ2-5	.	TRBV6-5	CASSYYRPRGETQYF
TRBJ2-5	.	TRBV6-6	CASRRRGQGSFETQYF
TRBJ1-1	.	TRBV30	CAWSVSGGNTEAFF
TRBJ2-6	.	TRBV5-1	CASSDRQGAVSGANVLTF
TRBJ1-2	.	TRBV29-1	CSVRQHGYTF
TRBJ2-1	.	TRBV12-1	CASSFGLAGAGGEQFF
TRBJ1-2	.	TRBV5-1	CASSLGGQQNYGYTF
TRBJ2-1	few	TRBV25-1	CASSESQPQQFF
TRBJ2-3	.	TRBV18	CASTDQSTDTQYF
TRBJ2-1	.	TRBV6-1	CASNRDRASYNEQFF
TRBJ1-1	.	TRBV6-6	CASSLQGTEAFF
TRBJ2-1	.	TRBV19	CASSILWGDRGHYNEQFF
TRBJ1-1	.	TRBV29-1	CSVEVKGAFF
TRBJ1-2	.	TRBV5-5	CASSAPDRGHYGYTF
TRBJ1-1	.	TRBV28	CASRGPAGTEAFF
TRBJ1-1	.	TRBV5-1	CASSFSVMNTEAFF
TRBJ1-3	.	TRBV5-1	CASSLGQGGNSGNTIYF
TRBJ1-5	.	TRBV5-8	CAASGRGLRTQPQHF
TRBJ2-5	.	TRBV19	CASTGGRDGGTQYF
TRBJ1-2	once	TRBV2	CASGENYGYTF
TRBJ1-5	.	TRBV2	CASSPWTRSNQPQHF
TRBJ1-1	few	TRBV5-1	CASSPGQTLNTEAFF
TRBJ2-3	.	TRBV14	CASSRYRGRTDTQYF
TRBJ2-7	.	TRBV29-1	CSVLSTDRDRVGDEQYF
TRBJ2-1	.	TRBV5-4	CASKDRNYNEQFF
TRBJ2-7	.	TRBV29-1	CSVDAGRVGPPYEQYF
TRBJ1-3	once	TRBV6-1	CASSDAWGPPDF
TRBJ1-2	once	TRBV19	CASSIGTGNSYGYTF
TRBJ2-3	.	TRBV5-6	CASSRRRSGGVTDTQYF
TRBJ2-5	.	TRBV7-2	CASSLVGLKRSQYF